This T cell receptor beta chain is from a study of radiotherapy plus CTLA-4 blockade in lung cancer. Study information: Objective responses were seen in about a sixth of patients, disease control in about 33%. Study outcomes and limitations: After radiotherapy and ipilimumab, tumor-derived clones expanded in peripheral blood. Per reports, early blood T cell clone dynamics, plus interferon-beta, forecast response most strongly.

Only in-frame clones appear in the TCRdb table, and some are missing; sequencing was by immunoSEQ multiplex PCR. Altogether tens of thousands of clones are present, about 81% being singletons, with the ten largest covering under 30%. Chemo-refractory metastatic non-small-cell lung cancer patients received focal radiation with ipilimumab CTLA-4 blockade. This clone showed up just once. Its antigen remains unknown. With 0 bases removed from V and 2 bases from J, the gap between germline ends came to 11 bases. Germline V gives CDR1 MGHRA, CDR2 YSYEKL. CDR3 length: 15 residues. This chain links TRBV4-1 with TRBJ2-7; D is perhaps TRBD2 (5 bases). This TCR derives from a human donor with non-small cell lung cancer that progressed on radiotherapy plus ipilimumab. The sequenced sample was peripheral blood, obtained from a patient treated with radiotherapy plus ipilimumab. Written as DNA, the CDR3 is TGCGCCAGCAGCCAAGAAAGGCGGGCGCCCTACGAGCAGTACTTC. This encodes CASSQERRAPYEQYF.